This passage covers 29 T cell receptor beta chains from one sample sequenced in a study of blood T cell repertoires in COVID-19. TCRdb's table, derived via immunoSEQ multiplex PCR, lists solely in-frame clones and lacks some. The sample lists some 130,000 clones; 75% to 90% were seen once. Source material: peripheral blood. The receptors originated from a human donor in a cohort sampled during active COVID-19.

In nucleotides, the CDR3 is TGTGCCACCCAGGGGGCTCTCAATCAGCCCCAGCATTTT. This gives the protein CATQGALNQPQHF. The chain uses TRBV15 and TRBJ1-5, with 8 bases identical to TRBD1. The junction had 3 bases not matched to a gene; V was cut back by 8 bases and J by 3 bases. The CDR3 runs to 13 residues. Germline CDR1 reads LNHNV; CDR2 reads YYDKDF (reference sequence).

This sequence joins TRBV6-6 and TRBJ1-2, with a tentative D call TRBD1 (6 bases). The germline V gene has CDR1 MNHNY and CDR2 SVGAGI (reference sequence). There are 16 residues in the CDR3. V was trimmed by 5 bases and J by 4 bases, leaving 20 bases between them. CDR3 amino acids: CASSRLGGGIGYGYTF. The CDR3 DNA follows: TGTGCCAGCAGTCGACTAGGGGGGGGGATCGGCTATGGCTACACCTTC.

This chain uses TRBV9 with TRBJ2-5; 8 bases are a match to TRBD1. CDR1 is SGDLS, CDR2 YYNGEE, per germline. The CDR3 has 15 residues. V shed 0 bases, J shed 6 bases, and the junction held 7 bases outside the gene matches. This CDR3 is CASSVDGQGSKTQYF. CDR3 nucleotide sequence: TGTGCCAGCAGCGTAGATGGACAGGGCTCGAAGACCCAGTACTTC.

The chain uses TRBV7-2 and TRBJ2-3, with a tentative D call TRBD1 (5 bases). Per the germline V gene, CDR1 is SGHTA and CDR2 is FQGNSA. The CDR3 runs 16 residues. Trimming took off 0 bases at V and 6 bases at J, with 16 bases between the two ends. CDR3 sequence (DNA): TGTGCCAGCAGCTTAGCAACCGGGCGGTCAGGGGATACGCAGTATTTT. Protein product: CASSLATGRSGDTQYF.

This chain joins TRBV5-1 and TRBJ1-6, with 7 bases identical to TRBD1. Germline-derived CDR1 and CDR2 are SGHRS and YFSETQ. CDR3 size: 17 residues. The trim removed 4 bases at V and 0 bases at J, leaving 7 bases unmatched. The CDR3 reads CASSPTTGSSYNSPLHF. CDR3 DNA: TGCGCCAGCAGCCCAACGACAGGGAGCTCCTATAATTCACCCCTCCACTTT. The full variable domain, in which reference TRBV5-1 and TRBJ1-6 provide the parts outside the CDR3, is KAGVTQTPRYLIKTRGQQVTLSCSPISGHRSVSWYQQTPGQGLQFLFEYFSETQRNKGNFPGRFSGRQFSNSRSEMNVSTLELGDSALYLCASSPTTGSSYNSPLHFGNGTRLTVT.

This CDR3 reads CASSQENTGELFF. The CDR3 DNA sequence: TGTGCCAGCAGTCAGGAGAACACCGGGGAGCTGTTTTTT. V and J are TRBV12-3 or TRBV12-4 and TRBJ2-2, with D unclear. There are 13 residues in the CDR3. The V and J ends lost 5 bases and 1 base respectively, with 5 bases between them.

This chain uses TRBV18 with TRBJ2-5, with D possibly TRBD1 on 5 matching bases. Germline assignment: CDR1 KGHSH and CDR2 LQKENI. Trimming shortened V by 6 bases and J by 5 bases, and 19 bases separated the two germline ends. This CDR3 spans 15 amino acids. The DNA of the CDR3 is TGTGCCAGCTCTCCGAACCTAGGGGCTTCCGAGACCCAGTACTTC. Protein product: CASSPNLGASETQYF.

V and J are TRBV11-3 and TRBJ2-1; TRBD2 aligns across 10 bases. The CDR3 spans 16 residues. The V segment lost 7 bases and the J segment 7 bases; nucleotides outside the gene matches: 13. Germline values: CDR1 SGHNT, CDR2 YENEEA. The CDR3 loop is CASTLDSGRLGNEQFF. CDR3 nucleotide sequence: TGTGCCAGCACCCTTGATAGCGGGAGGCTGGGGAATGAGCAGTTCTTC. Using reference TRBV11-3 and TRBJ2-1 for the parts outside the CDR3, the full variable domain is EAGVVQSPRYKIIEKKQPVAFWCNPISGHNTLYWYLQNLGQGPELLIRYENEEAVDDSQLPKDRFSAERLKGVDSTLKIQPAELGDSAVYLCASTLDSGRLGNEQFFGPGTRLTVL.

The chain employs TRBV19 and TRBJ1-6, with TRBD1 matching 9 bases. The CDR3 sequence is 16 residues long. The germline gives CDR1 LNHDA, CDR2 SQIVND (reference sequence). The J segment lost 4 bases and the V segment lost 4 bases, leaving 5 bases of the junction unmatched. CDR3 amino acids: CASSTTGTGYNSPLHF. DNA for the CDR3: TGTGCCAGTAGTACAACCGGGACAGGGTATAATTCACCCCTCCACTTT.

Note on this clone: One end of the junction is discordant with germline, which a read error may explain. Other DNA sequences in the sample encode the same CDR3. This rearrangement joins TRBV7-8 to TRBJ2-1; 10 nucleotides align to TRBD2. The CDR3 covers 17 residues. The germline V gene has CDR1 SGHVS and CDR2 FQNEAQ. CDR3 in DNA: TGTGCCAGCAGCTTAGGAGGAGCGGGGGGGCCTGTCAATGAGCAATTCTTC. This sequence encodes CASSLGGAGGPVNEQFF. Variable domain in full (rest from reference TRBV7-8 and TRBJ2-1): GAGVSQSPRYKVAKRGQDVALRCDPISGHVSLFWYQQALGQGPEFLTYFQNEAQLDKSGLPSDRFFAERPEGSVSTLKIQRTQQEDSAVYLCASSLGGAGGPVNEQFFGPGTRLTVL.

This chain uses TRBV4-1 with TRBJ1-2, with D possibly being TRBD1 (5 bases). Deletions cut 0 bases from V and 2 bases from J, with 16 bases between. The germline gives CDR1 MGHRA, CDR2 YSYEKL. CDR3 size: 17 residues. CDR3 coding DNA: TGCGCCAGCAGCCAAGAGGAGACAGTAAGATCCAACTATGGCTACACCTTC. This codes for CASSQEETVRSNYGYTF.

This clone was seen many times. The chain is built from TRBV2 and TRBJ2-3, with D possibly matching TRBD1 (5 bases). Per germline, CDR1 SNHLY and CDR2 FYNNEI. Trimming cost V 8 bases and J 3 bases, with 15 bases left between them. This CDR3 is 14 amino acids long. This chain's CDR3 is CASDRPSGTDTQYF. The CDR3 DNA reads as TGTGCCAGCGATAGACCCTCAGGGACAGATACGCAGTATTTT.

This clone was counted once. CDR3 sequence reads: CASQQGAGELFF. CDR3 in DNA: TGTGCCAGCCAACAGGGGGCCGGGGAGCTGTTTTTT. This chain links TRBV2 with TRBJ2-2; 8 positions match TRBD1. V gave up 8 bases and J gave up 6 bases; unmatched junction bases: 2. Germline V lookup: CDR1 SNHLY, CDR2 FYNNEI. This CDR3 comprises 12 residues.

This CDR3 is CASSIGRDREVQPQHF. The CDR3 DNA follows: TGTGCCAGTAGTATAGGTAGGGACAGGGAGGTTCAGCCCCAGCATTTT. The V and J genes are TRBV19 and TRBJ1-5; 9 nucleotides line up with TRBD1. J lost 6 bases, V lost 1 base, and 7 bases had no gene match. Germline V gives CDR1 LNHDA, CDR2 SQIVND (reference sequence). CDR3 size: 16 residues.

In its sample, this clone was seen once. The rearrangement uses TRBV6-5 and TRBJ2-7; D not resolved. V was shortened by 6 bases and J by 0 bases, with 15 bases between the two germline ends. Germline V lookup: CDR1 MNHEY, CDR2 SVGAGI. There are 15 residues in the CDR3. DNA for the CDR3: TGTGCCAGCAGGCCCGCAGGCGCCGTCTCCTACGAGCAGTACTTC. Translating it yields CASRPAGAVSYEQYF.

V and J are TRBV4-3 and TRBJ2-3; 11 positions agree with TRBD2. V lost 1 base, J lost 2 bases, and 11 bases stayed unmatched. Germline V gene lookup returns CDR1 LGHNA and CDR2 YSLEER. The CDR3 length is 19 residues. The CDR3 DNA reads TGCGCCAGCAGCCAAGCTAGCGGGGGGCCCTCGGGGAACACAGATACGCAGTATTTT. Its translation is CASSQASGGPSGNTDTQYF.

The chain joins TRBV10-3 to TRBJ2-3; TRBD1 aligns across 10 bases. V was pared by 2 bases and J by 1 base, with 0 bases of the junction left unmatched. Germline-derived CDR1 and CDR2 are ENHRY and SYGVKD. This CDR3 comprises 15 residues. Here the CDR3 DNA reads TGTGCCATCAGTGAGGACAGGGGGCGCACAGATACGCAGTATTTT. It is translated as CAISEDRGRTDTQYF.

The rearrangement links TRBV2 to TRBJ2-2; TRBD2 matches 10 bases. Germline lookup yields CDR1 SNHLY and CDR2 FYNNEI. The CDR3 sequence is 19 residues long. The junction had 20 bases not matched to a gene; V was cut back by 8 bases and J by 5 bases. The CDR3: CASPSRGLARWGGTGELFF. CDR3 sequence (DNA): TGTGCCAGCCCCTCAAGGGGACTAGCGAGGTGGGGAGGGACCGGGGAGCTGTTTTTT.

The rearrangement links TRBV3-1 (or the pseudogene TRBV3-2) to TRBJ1-6; 9 bases align to TRBD1. In germline, CDR1 is LGHDT, CDR2 YNNKEL (reference sequence). The CDR3 loop spans 15 amino acids. The junction had 5 bases not matched to a gene; V was cut back by 4 bases and J by 7 bases. The CDR3 DNA sequence: TGTGCCAGCAGCCTTGCCGGGACAGGGAATTCACCCCTCCACTTT. Amino acid sequence: CASSLAGTGNSPLHF.

With regard to this clone: Other DNA sequences in this specimen translate into the identical CDR3. CDR3 amino acids: CASSLGGGRYEQYV. In DNA, the CDR3 is TGTGCCAGCAGCTTAGGGGGTGGGAGGTACGAGCAGTACGTC. The V call is TRBV11-2, the J call TRBJ2-7; D is possibly TRBD2 (6 bases). V was clipped by 1 base and J by 4 bases, with 11 bases between them. The CDR3 runs 14 residues. CDR1 and CDR2 from the germline V gene are SGHAT and FQNNGV.

As to this clone: Sequence at one end of the junction differs from germline and may be a read error. The genes are TRBV2 and TRBJ1-6, with TRBD1 matching over 7 bases. Germline V gives CDR1 SNHLY, CDR2 FYNNEI. There are 14 residues in the CDR3. The CDR3 loop reads CASSVDRVNLPLHF. The CDR3 DNA sequence: TGTGCCAGCAGTGTTGACAGGGTAAATTTACCCCTCCACTTT.

The rearrangement joins TRBV27 to TRBJ1-6, with unresolved D. V lost 5 bases and J lost 9, with 17 bases in between. From germline, CDR1 is MNHEY and CDR2 SMNVEV (reference sequence). This CDR3 has 15 amino acids. The CDR3 reads CASSLGSQRGSPLHF. CDR3 DNA: TGTGCCAGCAGTCTCGGATCACAACGAGGTTCACCCCTCCACTTT.

This clone was counted a few times. V is TRBV13 and J is TRBJ2-5; 7 nucleotides match TRBD1. This CDR3 spans 16 amino acids. Germline V gene data show CDR1 as PRHDT and CDR2 as FYEKMQ (reference sequence). V dropped 6 bases and J dropped 8; count of bases not matched to a gene: 18. The CDR3 region has the DNA TGTGCCAGCAGACCCCTCGAAACCGGAAAAGGGGGCACCCAGTACTTC. Translation gives CASRPLETGKGGTQYF.

The J gene is TRBJ1-2, the V gene TRBV7-2; D is ambiguous. The germline V gene encodes CDR1 SGHTA and CDR2 FQGNSA. This CDR3 comprises 13 residues. The V end lost 5 bases, the J end lost 4 bases, and 11 bases lay between the germline ends. The CDR3 nucleotides read TGTGCCAGCAGCGACACACGCCCCTATGGCTACACCTTC. It translates to CASSDTRPYGYTF.

This chain connects TRBV5-4 to TRBJ2-3; 7 nucleotides match TRBD1. CDR3 length: 14 residues. The V gene's germline CDR1 is SGHNT and CDR2 YYREEE (reference sequence). V shed 2 bases and J 6 bases; nucleotides not matched to a gene: 6. CDR3 sequence reads: CASSFDRAGDTQYF. CDR3 bases: TGTGCCAGCAGCTTCGACAGGGCAGGGGATACGCAGTATTTT.

V gene TRBV2 combines with J gene TRBJ2-7; 7 nucleotides match TRBD1. The CDR3 covers 16 residues. The V gene's germline CDR1 is SNHLY and CDR2 FYNNEI. Unmatched junction bases numbered 8, after V lost 1 base and J lost 2 bases. The CDR3: CASSEVDRAFAYEQYF. The CDR3 DNA sequence: TGTGCCAGCAGTGAAGTCGACAGGGCTTTCGCCTACGAGCAGTACTTC.

The chain combines TRBV5-6 with TRBJ2-1; possibly TRBD2 for D (6 bases). V was shortened by 10 bases and J by 4 bases, with 12 bases between the two germline ends. CDR3 size: 12 residues. Germline assignment: CDR1 SGHDT and CDR2 YYEEEE. CDR3 bases: TGTGCCTCCATGGGGGGATACAATGAGCAGTTCTTC. Protein: CASMGGYNEQFF.

The V and J genes are TRBV19 and TRBJ2-3; D possibly corresponds to TRBD2 (5 bases). The length of the CDR3 is 15 residues. V was cut by 5 bases and J by 7 bases, with 19 bases left in between. The germline gives CDR1 LNHDA, CDR2 SQIVND (reference sequence). CDR3 loop: CASSSEPGLTNTQYF. In nucleotides, the CDR3 is TGTGCCAGTAGTTCCGAACCCGGACTCACCAATACGCAGTATTTT.

The J gene is TRBJ2-2, the V gene TRBV10-3; a possible D gene is TRBD1 (5 bases). CDR3 size: 12 residues. Trimming took off 11 bases at V and 4 bases at J, with 11 bases between the two ends. Germline CDR1 and CDR2: ENHRY and SYGVKD. The DNA for the CDR3 is TGTGCCTCGGCAGGGTCCACCGGGGAGCTGTTTTTT. Translated, it gives CASAGSTGELFF.